Sequencing of this T cell receptor (beta chain) was carried out in a study of T cell repertoires in cytomegalovirus infection. The CDR3 consists of 15 residues. Germline lookup yields CDR1 MNHEY and CDR2 SMNVEV (reference sequence). J was trimmed by 4 bases and V by 3 bases; bases with no gene match: 6. Using its own MiXCR run on the reads, TCRdb lists one record per CDR3 protein. The sample holds 300,000 to 400,000 distinct CDR3 sequences, 25% seen once. This clonotype was detected a few times. Its specificity is unknown. Sample: cultured PBMCs, taken from culture after CMV antigen stimulation. The chain is built from TRBV27 and TRBJ2-5, with 9 bases matching TRBD1. The source of this sequence is a human donor in good health (CMV status not recorded). Some clones in this sample may be carry-over from other donors' samples. This CDR3 is CASSFGDRVGETQYF. DNA of the CDR3: TGTGCCAGCAGTTTTGGGGACAGGGTGGGAGAGACCCAGTACTTC.